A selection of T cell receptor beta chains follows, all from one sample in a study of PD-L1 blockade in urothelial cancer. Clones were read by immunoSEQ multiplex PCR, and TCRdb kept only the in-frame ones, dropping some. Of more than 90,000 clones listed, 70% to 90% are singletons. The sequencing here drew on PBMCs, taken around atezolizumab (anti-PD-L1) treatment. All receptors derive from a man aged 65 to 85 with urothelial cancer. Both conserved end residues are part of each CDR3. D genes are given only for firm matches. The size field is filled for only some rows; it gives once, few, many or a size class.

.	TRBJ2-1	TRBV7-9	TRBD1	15	TGTGCCAGCAGCTTAGCCGGGACAGAGTACAATGAGCAGTTCTTC	CASSLAGTEYNEQFF
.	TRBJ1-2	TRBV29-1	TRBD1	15	TGCAGCGTGAATCCCGGGACAGGGTATACATATGGCTACACCTTC	CSVNPGTGYTYGYTF
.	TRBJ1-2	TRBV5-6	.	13	TGTGCCAGCAGCTTGGGGACAAGGGATGGCTACACCTTC	CASSLGTRDGYTF
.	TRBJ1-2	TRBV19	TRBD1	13	TGTGCCAGTAGTAAAAGGACAGGGGACGGCTACACCTTC	CASSKRTGDGYTF
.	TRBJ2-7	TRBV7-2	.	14	TGTGCCAGCAGCCCAGTGGGGGGACGCTACGAGCAGTACTTC	CASSPVGGRYEQYF
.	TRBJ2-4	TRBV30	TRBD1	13	TGTGCCTGGACCGGACAGGGGACAAACATTCAGTACTTC	CAWTGQGTNIQYF
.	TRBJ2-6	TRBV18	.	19	TGTGCCAGCTCACCAGCGACAGGCCTCCTAAGCTCTGGGGCCAACGTCCTGACTTTC	CASSPATGLLSSGANVLTF
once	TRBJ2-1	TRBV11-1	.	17	TGTGCCAGCAGCTCCGTAATTGGAGGGGGGGCCTACAATGAGCAGTTCTTC	CASSSVIGGGAYNEQFF
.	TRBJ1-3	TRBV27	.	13	TGTGCCAGCAGGACTTACTCTGGAAACACCATATATTTT	CASRTYSGNTIYF
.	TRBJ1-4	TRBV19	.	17	TGTGCCAGTAGTATAGATGGGAGGGGCTCAACTAATGAAAAACTGTTTTTT	CASSIDGRGSTNEKLFF
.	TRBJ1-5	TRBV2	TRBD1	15	TGTGCCAGCAGATCACTAGGGGGGACAGATCAGCCCCAGCATTTT	CASRSLGGTDQPQHF
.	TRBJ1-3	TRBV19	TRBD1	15	TGTGCCAGTAGTATCCAGGACAGGGCTGGAAACACCATATATTTT	CASSIQDRAGNTIYF
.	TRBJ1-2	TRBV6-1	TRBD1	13	TGTGCCAGCAGGTTACAGGGGGACTATGGCTACACCTTC	CASRLQGDYGYTF
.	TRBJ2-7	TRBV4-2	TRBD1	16	TGTGCCAGCAGCCAAGATAGGACAGGGACACCCTACGAGCAGTACTTC	CASSQDRTGTPYEQYF